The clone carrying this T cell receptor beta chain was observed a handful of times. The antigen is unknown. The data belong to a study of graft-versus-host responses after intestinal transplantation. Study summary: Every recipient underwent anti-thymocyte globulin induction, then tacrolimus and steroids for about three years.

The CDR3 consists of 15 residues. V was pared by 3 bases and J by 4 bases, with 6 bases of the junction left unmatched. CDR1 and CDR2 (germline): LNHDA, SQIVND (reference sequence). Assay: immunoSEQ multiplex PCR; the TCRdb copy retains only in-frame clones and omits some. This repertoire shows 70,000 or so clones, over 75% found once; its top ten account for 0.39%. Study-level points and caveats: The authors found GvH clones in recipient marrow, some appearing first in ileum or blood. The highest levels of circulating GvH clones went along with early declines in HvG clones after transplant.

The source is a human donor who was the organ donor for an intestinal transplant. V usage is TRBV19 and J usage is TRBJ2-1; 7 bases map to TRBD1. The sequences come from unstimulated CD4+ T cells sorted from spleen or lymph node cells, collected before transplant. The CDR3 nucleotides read TGTGCCAGTAGTATCTTCAGGGGGAAGTACAATGAGCAGTTCTTC. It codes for CASSIFRGKYNEQFF.